This T cell receptor (beta chain) emerged from a study of PD-L1 blockade in urothelial cancer. Here immunoSEQ multiplex PCR was the method, and the copy in TCRdb shows in-frame clones only, minus some. The profile shows tens of thousands of clones, about 86% of them singletons. The CDR3 runs to 15 residues. The germline V gene has CDR1 LGHNA and CDR2 YNFKEQ. With 4 bases clipped from V and 3 bases from J, the junction kept 7 bases outside the gene matches. This TCR came from a man aged 45-65 years with urothelial cancer. The starting material was PBMCs, obtained around atezolizumab (anti-PD-L1) treatment. The J gene is TRBJ2-7, the V gene TRBV4-2; TRBD1 matches at 9 bases. The CDR3 region has the DNA TGTGCCAGCAGCCTGGGACAGGGAGAAGGCTACGAGCAGTACTTC. Translating it yields CASSLGQGEGYEQYF.